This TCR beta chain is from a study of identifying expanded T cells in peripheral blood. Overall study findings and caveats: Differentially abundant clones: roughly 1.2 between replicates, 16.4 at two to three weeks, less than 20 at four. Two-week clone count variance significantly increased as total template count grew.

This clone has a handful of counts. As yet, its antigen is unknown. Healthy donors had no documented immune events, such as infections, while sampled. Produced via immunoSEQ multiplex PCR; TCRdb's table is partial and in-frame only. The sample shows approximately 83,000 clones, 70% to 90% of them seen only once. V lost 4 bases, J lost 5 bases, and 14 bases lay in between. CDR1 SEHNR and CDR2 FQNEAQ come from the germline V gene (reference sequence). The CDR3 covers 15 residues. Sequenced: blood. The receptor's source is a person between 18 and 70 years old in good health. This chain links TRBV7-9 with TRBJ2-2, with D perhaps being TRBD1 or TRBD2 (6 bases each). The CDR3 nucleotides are TGTGCCAGCAGCTCGGGGGCCTGGGCGACCGGGGAGCTGTTTTTT. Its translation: CASSSGAWATGELFF.